The 26 T cell receptor beta chains below all came from one sample that was sequenced in a study of identical twins. Each CDR3 protein gets one entry after TCRdb re-called the 5' RACE reads with MiXCR. The table lists about 100,000 distinct CDR3 sequences, 5.9% of them singletons. Source material: memory T cells sorted from blood. The source of these receptors is a woman aged 50 to 60 in good health.

This clonotype has at least ten counts. The chain carries TRBV10-3 and TRBJ2-1, with unresolved D. The CDR3 contains 15 residues. From germline, CDR1 is ENHRY and CDR2 SYGVKD. The germline V and J ends were trimmed by 4 bases and 2 bases, with 12 bases remaining between them. CDR3 DNA: TGTGCCATCAGTGTAGACCCCGCGACCTACAATGAGCAGTTCTTC. Residues: CAISVDPATYNEQFF.

This clonotype was observed at least ten times. This chain uses TRBV29-1 with TRBJ2-3; D call uncertain. The CDR3 extends over 17 amino acids. Trimming left V 5 bases short and J 1 base short, with 22 bases between. Germline CDR1 SQVTM, CDR2 ANQGSEA. The CDR3 protein is CSVLLMATRGRTDTQYF. CDR3 nucleotide sequence: TGCAGCGTTCTTCTTATGGCGACCCGAGGACGCACAGATACGCAGTATTTT.

This clonotype has ten or more counts. The genes are TRBV19 and TRBJ1-5, with D uncertain. CDR3 length equals 11 residues. Trimming took 3 bases from V and 4 from J, leaving 1 base between them. Germline V gene sequence: CDR1 LNHDA, CDR2 SQIVND (reference sequence). The CDR3 nucleotides are TGTGCCAGTAGTATTAATCAGCCCCAGCATTTT. Its protein is CASSINQPQHF.

This clonotype was seen a few times. The chain links TRBV20-1 to TRBJ1-1; TRBD1 agrees at 7 bases. Germline values: CDR1 DFQATT, CDR2 SNEGSKA (reference sequence). The trim removed 0 bases at V and 1 base at J, leaving 2 bases unmatched. This CDR3 comprises 14 residues. The CDR3 nucleotides read TGCAGTGCTAGAGATCGACAGGGGAACACTGAAGCTTTCTTT. Its protein is CSARDRQGNTEAFF.

This clonotype was found many times. The chain couples TRBV11-3 to TRBJ2-2; 7 bases fit TRBD1. CDR1 is SGHNT, CDR2 YENEEA, per germline. J gave up 5 bases and V 5 bases, and 8 bases lay outside the gene matches. The CDR3 totals 15 residues. The CDR3 DNA is TGTGCCAGCAGCCTTGGACAGGTTATAACCGGGGAGCTGTTTTTT. It is translated as CASSLGQVITGELFF.

The CDR3 DNA follows: TGTGCCACCAGCAGAGATTTCCTATCGGGGAGTGGCTACACCTTC. Encoded protein: CATSRDFLSGSGYTF. The J gene is TRBJ1-2, the V gene TRBV15; D is uncertain. Trimming took 0 bases from V and 7 from J, leaving 15 bases between them. Germline values: CDR1 LNHNV, CDR2 YYDKDF (reference sequence). The CDR3 extends over 15 amino acids.

This clonotype has a handful of counts. The genes are TRBV30 and TRBJ2-4; perhaps TRBD2 as D (5 bases). This CDR3 has 12 residues. CDR1 GTSNPN and CDR2 SVGIG come from the germline V gene (reference sequence). The V and J ends lost 8 bases and 1 base respectively, with 9 bases between them. In DNA form, the CDR3 reads TGTGCCGCGAGCGGTGCCAAAAACATTCAGTACTTC. Its protein product is CAASGAKNIQYF.

This clonotype appeared many times. The chain couples TRBV20-1 to TRBJ2-7; D perhaps matches TRBD2 (5 bases). The CDR3 has 13 amino acids. The germline V gene has CDR1 DFQATT and CDR2 SNEGSKA (reference sequence). The CDR3 sequence: CSGGYPGTYEQYF. The CDR3 nucleotides read TGCAGCGGCGGGTACCCCGGAACCTACGAGCAGTACTTC.

This clonotype was recorded many times. The CDR3: CAWSAIGGATETQYF. In nucleotides, the CDR3 is TGTGCCTGGAGCGCAATAGGGGGAGCGACGGAGACCCAGTACTTC. V and J are TRBV30 and TRBJ2-5; D is perhaps TRBD1 (6 bases). The CDR3 is made up of 15 amino acids. V was clipped by 3 bases and J by 5 bases, with 19 bases between them. Germline V gene lookup returns CDR1 GTSNPN and CDR2 SVGIG (reference sequence).

This clonotype occurred many times. V is TRBV4-2 and J is TRBJ2-4; D could derive from TRBD1 or TRBD2 (6 bases each). V dropped 2 bases and J dropped 5 bases, with 16 bases sitting between them. Germline V gene lookup returns CDR1 LGHNA and CDR2 YNFKEQ. CDR3 length: 16 residues. CDR3 protein: CASSQPRTRGENIQYF. In nucleotides, the CDR3 is TGTGCCAGCAGCCAACCTAGAACTAGGGGGGAAAACATTCAGTACTTC.

The rearrangement links TRBV19 to TRBJ1-4; a weak D match, TRBD1 (6 bases). Trimming shortened V by 7 bases and J by 5 bases, and 14 bases separated the two germline ends. CDR1 is LNHDA and CDR2 is SQIVND in the germline V gene (reference sequence). The CDR3 runs 14 residues. CDR3 residues: CASTPWGRNEKLFF. In DNA, the CDR3 is TGTGCCAGTACGCCGTGGGGGCGAAATGAAAAACTGTTTTTT.

This clonotype was recorded many times. CDR3 DNA: TGTGCCAGCAACCTACGACAGGAAAATTCACCCCTCCACTTT. Residues: CASNLRQENSPLHF. This sequence joins TRBV6-2 or TRBV6-3 and TRBJ1-6; tentative D call: TRBD1 (6 bases). The CDR3 consists of 14 residues. Between the trimmed V and J ends, which lost 7 bases and 7 bases, there was a span of 14 bases. The germline CDR1 and CDR2 sequences are MNHEY and SVGEGT.

This clonotype was recorded many times. V gene TRBV12-3 or TRBV12-4 combines with J gene TRBJ1-5; D call uncertain. The CDR3 extends over 14 amino acids. Trimming removed 3 bases from V and 1 base from J, with 7 bases in between. The CDR3, as DNA: TGTGCCAGCAGTTTTGTTACAAGCAATCAGCCCCAGCATTTT. This translates into CASSFVTSNQPQHF.

The genes are TRBV12-3 or TRBV12-4 and TRBJ1-4; no reliable D call. The V end was cut by 6 bases, the J end by 0 bases, with 2 bases between. The CDR3 covers 12 residues. The CDR3: CASSPTNEKLFF. As DNA, the CDR3 is TGTGCCAGCAGCCCAACTAATGAAAAACTGTTTTTT.

This clonotype has a count of ten or more. The chain links TRBV3-1 to TRBJ2-2; D gene ambiguous. The germline V gene encodes CDR1 LGHDT and CDR2 YNNKEL (reference sequence). The CDR3 contains 14 residues. V shed 6 bases and J shed 1 base, with 9 bases lying between them. The CDR3 reads CASRVAGNTGELFF. CDR3 DNA: TGTGCCAGCAGGGTCGCAGGGAACACCGGGGAGCTGTTTTTT.

This clonotype was recorded a few times. The chain links TRBV7-2 to TRBJ2-2; 7 bases align to TRBD2. Germline V gene lookup returns CDR1 SGHTA and CDR2 FQGNSA. The length of the CDR3 is 15 residues. V lost 5 bases, J lost 0 bases, and 3 bases stayed unmatched. The CDR3 loop is CASSRTSANTGELFF. The CDR3 DNA reads as TGTGCCAGCAGCCGTACTAGCGCGAACACCGGGGAGCTGTTTTTT.

The chain is built from TRBV30 and TRBJ2-5, with D maybe TRBD2 (5 bases). The germline V gene has CDR1 GTSNPN and CDR2 SVGIG (reference sequence). The CDR3 runs 12 residues. Between the trimmed V and J ends, which lost 3 bases and 5 bases, there was a span of 10 bases. This chain's CDR3 is CAWRRSGETQYF. Written as DNA, the CDR3 is TGTGCCTGGAGAAGATCGGGGGAGACCCAGTACTTC.

There are many counts of this clonotype. The V and J genes are TRBV29-1 and TRBJ2-7; 9 bases align to TRBD2. The CDR3 is 13 amino acids. With V trimmed by 7 bases and J by 2 bases, 6 bases remained unmatched. Germline CDR1 SQVTM, CDR2 ANQGSEA. DNA of the CDR3: TGCAGCGCCGGGGGACTAGCTACCTACGAGCAGTACTTC. This codes for CSAGGLATYEQYF.

The genes are TRBV11-3 and TRBJ2-2; 15 bases agree with TRBD2. CDR3 size: 16 residues. J gave up 5 bases and V 4 bases, and 2 bases lay outside the gene matches. The germline CDR1 and CDR2 sequences are SGHNT and YENEEA. The CDR3 is CASSYGLAGGTGELFF. Here the CDR3 DNA reads TGTGCCAGCAGCTACGGACTAGCGGGAGGGACCGGGGAGCTGTTTTTT.

V usage is TRBV5-5 and J usage is TRBJ2-7, with D perhaps TRBD1 (6 bases). CDR1 is SGHKS and CDR2 is YYEKEE in the germline V gene (reference sequence). The CDR3 length is 13 residues. V gave up 4 bases and J gave up 6 bases, with 14 bases separating them. Here the CDR3 DNA reads TGTGCCAGCAGCCGGACAGTAATGAGCGAGCAGTACTTC. This sequence encodes CASSRTVMSEQYF.

This clonotype was observed many times. V gene TRBV13 combines with J gene TRBJ2-1; 7 nucleotides agree with TRBD2. Germline V gene lookup returns CDR1 PRHDT and CDR2 FYEKMQ (reference sequence). CDR3 size: 16 residues. The V and J ends lost 5 bases and 6 bases, in that order; junction bases with no gene match: 13. CDR3 bases: TGTGCCAGCAGCACATACGGGACTATCCTTACCAATGAGCAGTTCTTC. This translates into CASSTYGTILTNEQFF.

This clonotype has a count of ten or more. The chain joins TRBV4-1 to TRBJ2-5; TRBD2 matches at 9 bases. V shed 1 base, J shed 4 bases, and the junction held 4 bases outside the gene matches. CDR3 length: 15 residues. The germline V gene encodes CDR1 MGHRA and CDR2 YSYEKL. CDR3 loop: CASSQGGRGRETQYF. CDR3 DNA sequence: TGCGCCAGCAGCCAAGGCGGGAGGGGCCGAGAGACCCAGTACTTC.

The sample holds many counts of this clonotype. The rearrangement joins TRBV12-3 or TRBV12-4 to TRBJ1-3; perhaps TRBD1 as D (5 bases). This CDR3 is 15 amino acids long. Trimming cost V 0 bases and J 3 bases, with 9 bases left between them. The CDR3 DNA reads TGTGCCAGCAGTTTAGCGGGGGTCGTTGGAAACACCATATATTTT. Protein sequence: CASSLAGVVGNTIYF.

At least ten counts were recorded for this clonotype. This chain uses TRBV4-1 with TRBJ2-1; weak D call: TRBD1 (5 bases). The V end lost 7 bases, the J end lost 5 bases, and 12 bases lay between the germline ends. Germline CDR1 reads MGHRA; CDR2 reads YSYEKL. CDR3 length equals 13 residues. CDR3 coding DNA: TGCGCCAGCAAACGGGTAGGGGACAATGAGCAGTTCTTC. This translates into CASKRVGDNEQFF.

This clonotype was counted a few times. The V gene is TRBV2, the J gene TRBJ2-2, with a tentative D call TRBD1 (6 bases). This CDR3 contains 14 residues. Between the trimmed V and J ends, which lost 11 bases and 5 bases, there was a span of 18 bases. The V gene's germline CDR1 is SNHLY and CDR2 FYNNEI. The CDR3 region has the DNA TGTGCCTCGACAGGCAGGGGAAATACCGGGGAGCTGTTTTTT. Its translation: CASTGRGNTGELFF.

This clonotype occurred many times. The CDR3: CASSEFATSGNTIYF. The CDR3 DNA reads as TGTGCCAGCAGTGAATTCGCAACCTCTGGAAACACCATATATTTT. V usage is TRBV25-1 and J usage is TRBJ1-3, with D unclear. In germline, CDR1 is MGHDK, CDR2 SYGVNS. Trimming pared 1 base from V and 0 bases from J, leaving 7 bases between. This CDR3 comprises 15 residues. The full variable domain, completed using reference TRBV25-1 and TRBJ1-3, is EADIYQTPRYLVIGTGKKITLECSQTMGHDKMYWYQQDPGMELHLIHYSYGVNSTEKGDLSSESTVSRIRTEHFPLTLESARPSHTSQYLCASSEFATSGNTIYFGEGSWLTVV.